This T cell receptor (beta chain) appears in the sequencing data of a study of CD8+CD57+ T cells in acquired aplastic anemia. As for the study in general: Sorted CD4+ plus CD8+ cells gave DNA averaging around 3 ug.

Genomic DNA constituted the template upon which TCR beta VDJ and CDR3 profiling was performed. TCRdb processed the reads anew with MiXCR; each CDR3 protein has one entry. Here the sample spans 200,000 to 250,000 distinct CDR3 sequences, 65% being singletons. With regard to this clonotype: Its antigen is undetermined.

Patients who underwent sequencing had shown CD8+CD57+ cell expansion by flow cytometry. Untreated patients provided the blood samples, with no therapy given before sampling. Whole-study findings and limits: Patients and controls had CD8+ Simpson's diversity values that were not significantly distinct. A set of about 28 CD8+ CDR3 sequences was shared between patients and controls, and these sequences appeared highly expressed in patients.

The sequence was obtained from a human donor with aplastic anemia. The sample comprised sorted CD4+, CD8+, or CD8+CD57+ T cells (not recorded which) from PBMCs.

The CDR3 DNA reads as TGTGCCAGTAGTATAGATCCCGGGACAGATGAAAAACTGTTTTTT. Encoded protein: CASSIDPGTDEKLFF. The V gene is TRBV19, the J gene TRBJ1-4; 7 bases agree with TRBD1. The CDR3 is made up of 15 amino acids. Germline V gene sequence: CDR1 LNHDA, CDR2 SQIVND (reference sequence). J gave up 6 bases and V 0 bases, and 4 bases lay outside the gene matches.